This entry features one TCR beta chain sequence. Its target is unknown. The data derive from a study of shared clonotypes between healthy human individuals. Turning to the study itself: Each donor's CD4 naive and CD4 memory cells filled three plates apiece, CD8 naive two, and CD8 memory one. Whole-study results and caveats: Clonotype sharing across a few donors was observed for around 4.8% of naive CD4 clonotypes. With few donors, the genetic and exposure-history diversity represented was limited.

Some clones are missing from TCRdb's copy, which holds only in-frame ones; the method was immunoSEQ multiplex PCR. This table holds about 2.4 million clones, approximately 93% found once. The material sequenced was naive CD4+ T cells from PBMCs. This sample's subset: CD45RA+ positively selected. This receptor was identified in a man younger than 30 in good health. Some clones in this sample may be carry-over from other donors' samples.

The DNA for the CDR3 is TGCGCCAGCAGCTCGCGTCCCGGGACAGGGTTTTCCTCTGGGGCCAACGTCCTGACTTTC. Translation gives CASSSRPGTGFSSGANVLTF. The rearrangement joins TRBV5-1 to TRBJ2-6; the match to TRBD1 covers 9 bases. V dropped 3 bases and J dropped 0; count of bases not matched to a gene: 13. Germline V gene data show CDR1 as SGHRS and CDR2 as YFSETQ. The CDR3 contains 20 residues.